Below are 28 T cell receptor beta chains sequenced from a single sample in a study of CD8 T cells in Susac syndrome. A quantity of about 0.5 to 1 ug RNA underwent reverse transcription using random hexamers. TCRdb redid the calling of the immunoSEQ multiplex PCR reads with MiXCR, one entry per CDR3 protein. Among about 150,000 distinct CDR3 sequences listed, roughly 94% were seen once. Sample: CD4+ T cells from PBMCs. Every receptor here comes from a human donor in good health.

CDR3 coding DNA: TGTGCCAGCAGCGAAGATCGGGCCTTCCGTTATTCACCCCTCCACTTT. It yields the protein CASSEDRAFRYSPLHF. This chain connects TRBV21-1 to TRBJ1-6. TRBV21-1 is reported as a pseudogene. The CDR3 is 16 amino acids.

The chain couples TRBV20-1 to TRBJ2-5; no reliable D call. The CDR3 loop spans 13 amino acids. CDR1 and CDR2 from the germline V gene are DFQATT and SNEGSKA (reference sequence). The CDR3 loop reads CTPRPPTEETQYF. The CDR3 DNA sequence: TGCACCCCCCGCCCACCGACGGAAGAGACCCAGTACTTC.

The chain couples TRBV7-6 to TRBJ1-1; D is perhaps TRBD1 (5 bases). In germline, CDR1 is SGHVS, CDR2 FNYEAQ. The CDR3 extends over 15 amino acids. Trimming cost V 3 bases and J 0 bases, with 11 bases left between them. CDR3 nucleotide sequence: TGTGCCAGCAGCTTCCTAGGGGCACTGAACACTGAAGCTTTCTTT. This encodes CASSFLGALNTEAFF.

This chain joins TRBV6-1 and TRBJ1-2; a possible D gene is TRBD1 (6 bases). CDR3 length: 15 amino acids. Germline-derived CDR1 and CDR2 are MNHNS and SASEGT. V lost 6 bases, J lost 6 bases, and 20 bases lay in between. DNA of the CDR3: TGTGCCAGCAGCTCCATCCCAACAGGGTCGAATGGCTACACCTTC. It translates to CASSSIPTGSNGYTF.

The rearrangement links TRBV2 to TRBJ2-2; 8 positions agree with TRBD1. The length of the CDR3 is 15 residues. With 6 bases clipped from V and 5 bases from J, the junction kept 8 bases outside the gene matches. Germline CDR1 is SNHLY and CDR2 is FYNNEI. The CDR3 here is CASRADRGGTGELFF. CDR3 coding DNA: TGTGCCAGCAGGGCCGACAGGGGTGGAACCGGGGAGCTGTTTTTT.

The gene calls are TRBV6-2 or TRBV6-3 and TRBJ2-5; no firm D call. CDR1 MNHEY and CDR2 SVGEGT come from the germline V gene. V was cut by 7 bases and J by 4 bases, with 19 bases left in between. The CDR3 runs 15 residues. The CDR3 is CASNAPPRAPETQYF. The CDR3 bases are TGTGCCAGCAATGCCCCCCCCCGGGCCCCAGAGACCCAGTACTTC.

The V gene is TRBV2, the J gene TRBJ2-5; weak D call: TRBD2 (5 bases). With 6 bases removed from V and 4 bases from J, the gap between germline ends came to 12 bases. Germline values: CDR1 SNHLY, CDR2 FYNNEI. CDR3 size: 13 residues. CDR3 residues: CASSLLESETQYF. CDR3 nucleotides: TGTGCCAGCAGCCTACTAGAGTCAGAGACCCAGTACTTC.

The chain couples TRBV15 to TRBJ2-1; TRBD2 matches 14 bases. Per the germline V gene, CDR1 is LNHNV and CDR2 is YYDKDF (reference sequence). The CDR3 is 19 residues long. Trimming cost V 1 base and J 7 bases; bases outside gene matches: 12. In DNA, the CDR3 is TGTGCCACCAGCAGAGGCCGACTAGCGGGAGGGCGAAGAGGGAATGAGCAGTTCTTC. It codes for CATSRGRLAGGRRGNEQFF.

The CDR3 nucleotides read TGCAGTGCTTTAACAAAGACTGGCTATGGCTACACCTTC. This sequence encodes CSALTKTGYGYTF. The chain joins TRBV20-1 to TRBJ1-2; D uncertain. Germline lookup yields CDR1 DFQATT and CDR2 SNEGSKA (reference sequence). The V end was cut by 5 bases, the J end by 4 bases, with 14 bases between. The CDR3 has 13 residues.

This sequence joins TRBV5-4 and TRBJ2-5, with 7 bases matching TRBD1. Per the germline V gene, CDR1 is SGHNT and CDR2 is YYREEE (reference sequence). The CDR3 totals 15 residues. The V segment lost 4 bases and the J segment 5 bases; nucleotides outside the gene matches: 11. The CDR3 is CASSPSQGLWETQYF. Here the CDR3 DNA reads TGTGCCAGCAGCCCTTCACAGGGGTTATGGGAGACCCAGTACTTC.

This clonotype was detected once. The chain combines TRBV5-4 with TRBJ2-7; no clear D. Trimming shortened V by 5 bases and J by 3 bases, and 15 bases separated the two germline ends. This CDR3 comprises 14 residues. Germline V gene sequence: CDR1 SGHNT, CDR2 YYREEE (reference sequence). The DNA of the CDR3 is TGTGCCAGCAGAACAAGTGGCGGAAACTACGAGCAGTACTTC. Its translation: CASRTSGGNYEQYF.

The V and J genes are TRBV18 and TRBJ2-1; 8 bases align to TRBD2. J gave up 0 bases and V 0 bases, and 4 bases lay outside the gene matches. The length of the CDR3 is 17 residues. Germline V gene sequence: CDR1 KGHSH, CDR2 LQKENI. The CDR3 here is CASSPPRGGSSYNEQFF. The CDR3 nucleotides read TGTGCCAGCTCACCACCTCGCGGGGGGAGCTCCTACAATGAGCAGTTCTTC.

This chain uses TRBV12-3 or TRBV12-4 with TRBJ1-1; D gene unclear. V dropped 6 bases and J dropped 7 bases, with 15 bases sitting between them. CDR3 size: 13 residues. CDR3 protein: CASSPLQLGEAFF. Written as DNA, the CDR3 is TGTGCCAGCAGCCCCCTTCAGCTCGGTGAAGCTTTCTTT.

About this clonotype itself: Sequence at one end of the junction differs from germline and may be a read error. This rearrangement joins TRBV12-3 or TRBV12-4 to TRBJ2-6; D gene ambiguous. The CDR3 covers 14 residues. The CDR3 DNA follows: TGTGCCAACAGTTTTATCCCTGGGGCCAACGTCCTGACTTTC. This sequence encodes CANSFIPGANVLTF.

The chain recombines TRBV5-4 with TRBJ2-1, with D perhaps matching TRBD1 (5 bases). The CDR3 totals 13 residues. Germline CDR1 reads SGHNT; CDR2 reads YYREEE (reference sequence). V gave up 6 bases and J gave up 7 bases, with 14 bases separating them. The CDR3 protein is CASTRVGENEQFF. The CDR3, as DNA: TGTGCCAGCACCCGGGTAGGGGAAAATGAGCAGTTCTTC.

This clonotype came up once. This chain uses TRBV6-6 with TRBJ1-5; 7 positions agree with TRBD1. The length of the CDR3 is 15 residues. CDR1 and CDR2 (germline): MNHNY, SVGAGI (reference sequence). V lost 5 bases and J lost 4; bases outside the gene matches: 8. The CDR3 reads CASSPGGQINQPQHF. CDR3 DNA sequence: TGTGCCAGCAGTCCTGGGGGACAGATTAATCAGCCCCAGCATTTT.

This clonotype was counted once. V usage is TRBV11-2 and J usage is TRBJ2-3, with 9 bases that match TRBD2. Germline CDR1 is SGHAT and CDR2 is FQNNGV. The J segment lost 1 base and the V segment lost 4 bases, leaving 6 bases of the junction unmatched. There are 16 residues in the CDR3. The CDR3 protein is CASSSGLAFGTDTQYF. CDR3 DNA: TGTGCCAGCAGCTCCGGACTAGCGTTCGGCACAGATACGCAGTATTTT.

The chain carries TRBV20-1 and TRBJ1-1, with TRBD1 identical over 10 bases. Germline CDR1 is DFQATT and CDR2 is SNEGSKA (reference sequence). The trim removed 3 bases at V and 1 base at J, leaving 2 bases unmatched. This CDR3 spans 14 amino acids. CDR3 sequence: CSASGDRGNTEAFF. The CDR3 DNA follows: TGCAGTGCTAGTGGGGACAGGGGGAACACTGAAGCTTTCTTT.

V usage is TRBV15 and J usage is TRBJ2-1; perhaps TRBD2 as D (7 bases). The CDR3 loop spans 17 amino acids. Trimming removed 3 bases from V and 7 bases from J, with 22 bases in between. Germline V gene lookup returns CDR1 LNHNV and CDR2 YYDKDF (reference sequence). CDR3 region: CATSSRTSLQGPNEQFF. CDR3 DNA sequence: TGTGCCACCAGCAGCCGGACTAGTCTACAGGGTCCTAATGAGCAGTTCTTC.

The chain recombines TRBV7-9 with TRBJ2-1; 9 positions match TRBD2. The CDR3 totals 15 residues. V lost 5 bases to trimming and J lost 5 bases; unmatched junction nucleotides: 7. Per the germline V gene, CDR1 is SEHNR and CDR2 is FQNEAQ (reference sequence). CDR3 region: CASSPSGRRDNEQFF. The CDR3 coding sequence is TGTGCCAGCAGCCCGAGCGGGAGGAGAGACAATGAGCAGTTCTTC.

This clonotype was seen just once. The chain carries TRBV7-9 and TRBJ2-7; 10 nucleotides line up with TRBD1. V shed 7 bases, J shed 5 bases, and the junction held 14 bases outside the gene matches. Per the germline V gene, CDR1 is SEHNR and CDR2 is FQNEAQ (reference sequence). There are 16 residues in the CDR3. The CDR3 sequence: CASTPGGTGEKNEQYF. DNA of the CDR3: TGTGCCAGCACCCCGGGGGGGACAGGGGAGAAGAACGAGCAGTACTTC.

The rearrangement links TRBV6-6 to TRBJ1-3; TRBD1 aligns across 8 bases. With 2 bases clipped from V and 4 bases from J, the junction kept 4 bases outside the gene matches. Looked up from germline, CDR1 is MNHNY and CDR2 is SVGAGI (reference sequence). The CDR3 contains 15 residues. Written as DNA, the CDR3 is TGTGCCAGCAGTTACGCGACAGGGGCCGGAAACACCATATATTTT. Protein: CASSYATGAGNTIYF.

This chain links TRBV7-2 with TRBJ1-2, with 9 bases matching TRBD1. CDR1 is SGHTA and CDR2 is FQGNSA in the germline V gene. This CDR3 is 15 amino acids long. V lost 5 bases, J lost 4 bases, and 8 bases stayed unmatched. The CDR3 coding sequence is TGTGCCAGCAGCCCCCGGACAGGGGTAGTCTATGGCTACACCTTC. Translating it yields CASSPRTGVVYGYTF.

The rearrangement uses TRBV18 and TRBJ2-7; D possibly corresponds to TRBD1 (6 bases). CDR1 and CDR2 from the germline V gene are KGHSH and LQKENI. Trimming removed 2 bases from V and 1 base from J, with 15 bases in between. The CDR3 is 16 amino acids. The CDR3 region is CASSPVQGKGSYEQYF. The CDR3 DNA is TGTGCCAGCTCACCAGTACAGGGTAAAGGGTCCTACGAGCAGTACTTC. Full variable domain (outside the CDR3, taken from reference TRBV18 and TRBJ2-7): NAGVMQNPRHLVRRRGQEARLRCSPMKGHSHVYWYRQLPEEGLKFMVYLQKENIIDESGMPKERFSAEFPKEGPSILRIQQVVRGDSAAYFCASSPVQGKGSYEQYFGPGTRLTVT.

This rearrangement joins TRBV2 to TRBJ2-3; D is ambiguous. Germline CDR1 is SNHLY and CDR2 is FYNNEI. The CDR3 consists of 11 residues. Trimming cost V 6 bases and J 5 bases, with 6 bases left between them. The CDR3 DNA reads TGTGCCAGCAGCTGGAGAGATACGCAGTATTTT. Its translation is CASSWRDTQYF.

The chain joins TRBV11-2 to TRBJ2-1; 10 nucleotides align to TRBD1. The CDR3 loop spans 15 amino acids. Germline lookup yields CDR1 SGHAT and CDR2 FQNNGV. The V and J ends lost 5 bases and 7 bases, in that order; junction bases with no gene match: 8. In DNA form, the CDR3 reads TGTGCCAGCAGCCCCCAGACAGGGGGCTGGAATGAGCAGTTCTTC. Protein sequence: CASSPQTGGWNEQFF. The variable domain in full, with the rest retrieved from reference TRBV11-2 and TRBJ2-1, is EAGVAQSPRYKIIEKRQSVAFWCNPISGHATLYWYQQILGQGPKLLIQFQNNGVVDDSQLPKDRFSAERLKGVDSTLKIQPAKLEDSAVYLCASSPQTGGWNEQFFGPGTRLTVL.

This chain connects TRBV20-1 to TRBJ2-1; 7 positions match TRBD2. After removal of 5 bases from V and 0 bases from J, the junction contained 10 bases not matched to a gene. The CDR3 has 16 amino acids. Germline values: CDR1 DFQATT, CDR2 SNEGSKA (reference sequence). CDR3 region: CSAVDLTSPSYNEQFF. For the CDR3, the DNA is TGCAGTGCTGTAGATCTGACTAGCCCCTCCTACAATGAGCAGTTCTTC.

The chain joins TRBV7-8 to TRBJ2-2; a weak D match, TRBD2 (6 bases). V dropped 0 bases and J dropped 1 base, with 12 bases sitting between them. The CDR3 loop spans 17 amino acids. Germline CDR1 SGHVS, CDR2 FQNEAQ. The CDR3 DNA is TGTGCCAGCAGCTTAGCGCTTCTAGCGCAGAACACCGGGGAGCTGTTTTTT. Translated, it gives CASSLALLAQNTGELFF.